This TCR beta chain was documented in a study of identical twins. Study-wide results and caveats: Out-of-frame TCR alpha sharing in monozygotic twins exceeded recombination model predictions. The same donors were not followed; conclusions instead depended on cross-sectional statistical analysis.

Germline V gives CDR1 MNHEY, CDR2 SVGAGI. Trimming stripped 0 bases from V and 4 bases from J, with 12 bases between. This CDR3 is 15 amino acids long. This clonotype was counted ten times or more. Its antigen remains unidentified. From the 5' RACE reads, TCRdb called clonotypes with MiXCR, one entry per CDR3 protein. The table has 450,000 or so distinct CDR3 sequences, 12% to 15% seen once. These same records also appear under a second study, on yellow fever vaccine responses in identical twins.

The receptor's source is a woman younger than 30 in good health. The specimen was CD4+ T cells sorted from blood. The chain joins TRBV6-5 to TRBJ1-1; D is unresolved. The CDR3 reads CASSYSIGWGTEAFF. The CDR3 DNA reads as TGTGCCAGCAGTTACTCGATAGGTTGGGGCACTGAAGCTTTCTTT.